The sequence of this T cell receptor (beta chain) was determined in a study of blood T cells in healthy people across ages. A second about 7 to 11 cycle PCR used barcoded and J-beta primers. TCRdb called the 5' RACE reads again in MiXCR, with one record for every CDR3 protein. The data contain about 570,000 distinct CDR3 sequences, 25% to 30% of them singletons. This clonotype has just a few counts. This TCR was recovered from a woman between 65 and 79 years old in good health. The sequenced sample was blood.

This chain's CDR3 is CASSLPGGGLKNEQFF. CDR3 coding DNA: TGTGCCAGCAGCTTACCGGGGGGCGGATTAAAAAATGAGCAGTTCTTC. The chain links TRBV7-8 to TRBJ2-5; maybe TRBD2 (7 bases). The tail of the sequence fits TRBJ2-1 better, so the J call may be wrong. The CDR3 contains 16 residues. CDR1 is SGHVS and CDR2 is FQNEAQ in the germline V gene.